This T cell receptor beta chain was sequenced for a study of T cell responses to AZD1222 COVID-19 vaccine. Measured with immunoSEQ multiplex PCR; TCRdb has only the in-frame clones, and not every one. The data show about 59,000 clones, 85% to 90% seen once. This CDR3 has 22 residues. Germline V CDR1 and CDR2: MGHRA, YSYEKL. V lost 3 bases to trimming and J lost 1 base; unmatched junction nucleotides: 17. The rearrangement joins TRBV4-1 to TRBJ2-3, with TRBD2 matching 15 bases. The origin of this receptor is an adult who received the AZD1222 COVID-19 vaccine. The sample was peripheral blood, taken 28 days after the second AZD1222 dose. The CDR3 here is CASSHPTVTGTSGGSGTDTQYF. CDR3 DNA: TGCGCCAGCAGCCACCCCACCGTAACCGGGACTAGCGGGGGGTCCGGCACAGATACGCAGTATTTT.